The TCR beta chain under discussion was sequenced for a study of identical twins. MiXCR, run by TCRdb on the 5' RACE reads, gives a single entry per CDR3 protein. The repertoire holds some 1,700,000 distinct CDR3 sequences, with about 32% as singletons. J was trimmed by 8 bases and V by 5 bases; bases with no gene match: 15. Germline V gene sequence: CDR1 SGHAT, CDR2 FQNNGV. This CDR3 is built from 17 residues. As for this clonotype: The antigen is undetermined.

Study-wide points: Cord blood beta clonotypes present at high abundance carried fewer insertions; no such pattern appeared in memory repertoires. Where beta out-of-frame sequences were concerned, excess twin sharing was weaker.

This sequence was found in a newborn girl in good health. The chain recombines TRBV11-2 with TRBJ1-4, with TRBD1 matching over 9 bases. Sample: cord blood. The CDR3 is CASSDVPGQGSREKLFF. In DNA, the CDR3 is TGTGCCAGCAGCGACGTCCCGGGACAGGGTTCTAGGGAAAAACTGTTTTTT.